These 23 T cell receptor beta chains originate from one sample sequenced in a study of tumor-infiltrating lymphocytes in primary liver carcinoma. TCR beta cDNA was made from 400 to 500 ng total RNA with a constant-region primer. Researchers made the TCR beta libraries by running three nested multiplex PCR rounds with slightly modified ARM-PCR. TRBV1-TRBV30 forward primers and a C-beta reverse primer were used in the first two PCR rounds, which each ran for nine to ten cycles. MiXCR was run by TCRdb on the multiplex PCR reads, yielding one entry per CDR3 protein. The data hold 300,000 to 400,000 distinct CDR3 sequences, with around three fifths observed a single time. In addition to blood RNA drawn from unsorted whole blood, germline DNA was extracted. The sample comprised peripheral blood. The source is a man aged 40-49 years with primary liver carcinoma and hepatitis B virus infection.

Notes on this clonotype: A much larger clone lies a single base off, so this may be a read error. The gene calls are TRBV6-2 or TRBV6-3 and TRBJ1-2, with 8 bases fitting TRBD1. Germline V gene data show CDR1 as MNHEY and CDR2 as SVGEGT. Trimming took 2 bases from V and 3 from J; bases not matched to a gene: 5. The CDR3 has 15 residues. CDR3 nucleotide sequence: TGTGCCAGCAGTTACAGGACAGGGACTGACTATGGCTACACCTTC. Protein product: CASSYRTGTDYGYTF.

This clonotype was observed once. This chain links TRBV7-9 with TRBJ2-3; TRBD2 agrees at 8 bases. J was trimmed by 7 bases and V by 5 bases; bases with no gene match: 11. This CDR3 region has 15 residues. Germline CDR1 and CDR2: SEHNR and FQNEAQ (reference sequence). For the CDR3, the DNA is TGTGCCAGCAGCCCCGGGGGGACTAGTTCGCATACGCAGTATTTT. Protein sequence: CASSPGGTSSHTQYF.

The chain recombines TRBV24-1 with TRBJ2-1; D unclear. This CDR3 contains 16 residues. V was shortened by 9 bases and J by 0 bases, with 17 bases between the two germline ends. Germline V lookup: CDR1 KGHDR, CDR2 SFDVKD. CDR3 sequence reads: CATGDASGNSYNEQFF. CDR3 in DNA: TGTGCCACCGGGGATGCCTCAGGAAACTCCTACAATGAGCAGTTCTTC.

This clonotype has only a few counts. The chain has TRBV28 and TRBJ2-1, with D possibly matching TRBD2 (6 bases). The CDR3 is 15 residues long. The germline CDR1 and CDR2 sequences are MDHEN and SYDVKM. V lost 4 bases and J 8 bases, leaving 18 bases between the germline ends. Written as DNA, the CDR3 is TGTGCCAGCAGTTCCTCCGGCTGGAGGGCAGATGAGCAGTTCTTC. Protein product: CASSSSGWRADEQFF. Full variable domain (rest looked up from reference TRBV28 and TRBJ2-1): DVKVTQSSRYLVKRTGEKVFLECVQDMDHENMFWYRQDPGLGLRLIYFSYDVKMKEKGDIPEGYSVSREKKERFSLILESASTNQTSMYLCASSSSGWRADEQFFGPGTRLTVL.

The V call is TRBV5-5, the J call TRBJ1-5, with D maybe TRBD1 (5 bases). V was pared by 0 bases and J by 6 bases, with 13 bases between. Germline assignment: CDR1 SGHKS and CDR2 YYEKEE (reference sequence). This CDR3 comprises 15 residues. CDR3 loop: CASSLGGSRPQPQHF. CDR3 in DNA: TGTGCCAGCAGCTTGGGGGGGTCACGGCCTCAGCCCCAGCATTTT.

A note on this clonotype: Just one base apart from a much larger clone, this may be a read error. The CDR3 nucleotides are TGCAGCGTTGGACAGGGGAACACCGTGGAGCTGTTTTTT. Encoded protein: CSVGQGNTVELFF. The rearrangement links TRBV29-1 to TRBJ2-2; 8 bases are shared with TRBD1. Germline CDR1 SQVTM, CDR2 ANQGSEA. This CDR3 region has 13 residues.

Concerning this clonotype: Likely a read error: the CDR3 ends without its conserved phenylalanine or tryptophan. The chain joins TRBV6-5 to TRBJ1-6; 7 nucleotides agree with TRBD1. From germline, CDR1 is MNHEY and CDR2 SVGAGI. There are 15 residues in the CDR3. Germline trimming cut 0 bases from V and 6 bases from J; bases unmatched to any gene: 2. CDR3 in amino acids: CASSYSNRGNSPLHI. For the CDR3, the DNA is TGTGCCAGCAGTTACTCGAACAGGGGTAATTCACCCCTCCACATT.

Turning to this clonotype: One junction end disagrees with the germline gene, perhaps due to a read error. V gene TRBV6-5 combines with J gene TRBJ1-6; no reliable D call. Germline values: CDR1 MNHEY, CDR2 SVGAGI. The CDR3 loop spans 15 amino acids. The CDR3 protein is CASSYFSGGNSPLPF. The CDR3 DNA reads as TGTGCCAGCAGTTACTTTTCGGGCGGCAATTCACCCCTCCCCTTT.

V is TRBV4-1 and J is TRBJ2-2; 10 positions match TRBD2. Germline lookup yields CDR1 MGHRA and CDR2 YSYEKL. This CDR3 spans 17 amino acids. V shed 1 base and J 7 bases; nucleotides not matched to a gene: 9. The CDR3 DNA follows: TGCGCCAGCAGCCAAGGTTGGCTAGCGGGAGCTGGCGGGGAGCTGTTTTTT. The encoded protein is CASSQGWLAGAGGELFF.

Concerning this clonotype: At one of its ends the junction is not consistent with the germline gene, which may arise from a read error. This chain connects TRBV7-9 to TRBJ2-1; 10 bases agree with TRBD1. Looked up from germline, CDR1 is SEHNR and CDR2 is FQNEAQ (reference sequence). The CDR3 loop spans 14 amino acids. CDR3 protein: CASSLAGTGDEQSF. The CDR3 coding sequence is TGTGCCAGCAGCTTAGCCGGGACAGGGGATGAGCAGTCCTTC.

V usage is TRBV6-6 and J usage is TRBJ2-1; D might be TRBD2 (6 bases). Trimming left V 2 bases short and J 7 bases short, with 15 bases between. The CDR3 runs to 15 residues. Germline assignment: CDR1 MNHNY and CDR2 SVGAGI (reference sequence). CDR3 DNA: TGTGCCAGCAGTTACCTCTGGAGGGTTAGGAATGAGCAGTTCTTC. Its protein product is CASSYLWRVRNEQFF.

The chain's CDR3 is CASSVPGTSGREQYF. The CDR3 coding sequence is TGCGCCAGCAGTGTTCCCGGGACTAGCGGGAGAGAGCAGTACTTC. The rearrangement links TRBV10-2 to TRBJ2-7, with 14 bases aligning to TRBD2. This CDR3 comprises 15 residues. Germline values: CDR1 WSHSY, CDR2 SAAADI. V shed 4 bases and J 7 bases; nucleotides not matched to a gene: 6.

This clonotype was recorded only once. With a much larger clone just one base away, this may be a read error. The chain has TRBV6-6 and TRBJ2-5, with D perhaps given as TRBD1 or TRBD2 (5 bases each). The CDR3 is made up of 15 amino acids. V was cut by 10 bases and J by 5 bases, with 23 bases left in between. CDR1 is MNHNY, CDR2 SVGAGI, per germline (reference sequence). The CDR3: CANSHEGWAGETQYF. The CDR3 nucleotides read TGTGCCAACAGCCACGAGGGGTGGGCGGGTGAGACCCAGTACTTC.

This clonotype was recorded once. The CDR3 coding sequence is TGCGCCAGCAGCCAAGAAGTTCCCTCCGGAATAGGGGCCCAGTACTTC. Encoded protein: CASSQEVPSGIGAQYF. This rearrangement joins TRBV4-1 to TRBJ2-5, with a tentative D call TRBD1 (5 bases). The CDR3 spans 16 residues. Trimming left V 0 bases short and J 9 bases short, with 20 bases between. CDR1 and CDR2 from the germline V gene are MGHRA and YSYEKL.

The chain recombines TRBV5-1 with TRBJ2-7; tentatively, D is TRBD2 (5 bases). The CDR3 spans 15 residues. Trimming took off 2 bases at V and 4 bases at J, with 16 bases between the two ends. Germline values: CDR1 SGHRS, CDR2 YFSETQ. In DNA, the CDR3 is TGCGCCAGCAGCTTAGGACTTACCTACGGATACGAGCAGTACTTC. Amino acids: CASSLGLTYGYEQYF. The variable domain in full, with the rest retrieved from reference TRBV5-1 and TRBJ2-7, is KAGVTQTPRYLIKTRGQQVTLSCSPISGHRSVSWYQQTPGQGLQFLFEYFSETQRNKGNFPGRFSGRQFSNSRSEMNVSTLELGDSALYLCASSLGLTYGYEQYFGPGTRLTVT.

The table lists this clonotype with a count of one. A much larger clone lies one base from this, so it may be a read error. The chain uses TRBV5-4 and TRBJ2-5, with 15 bases that match TRBD2. Germline V gene sequence: CDR1 SGHNT, CDR2 YYREEE (reference sequence). This CDR3 has 19 amino acids. Here the CDR3 reads CACRSGTSGRSPSVETQYF. Written as DNA, the CDR3 is TGTGCCTGCAGATCCGGGACTAGCGGGAGGTCACCGTCAGTAGAGACCCAGTACTTC.

The chain uses TRBV27 and TRBJ2-7; D is ambiguous. The germline gives CDR1 MNHEY, CDR2 SMNVEV (reference sequence). V was pared by 5 bases and J by 1 base, with 12 bases between. There are 14 residues in the CDR3. The CDR3, as DNA: TGTGCCAGCAGTATAACGACCCGTTCCTACGAGCAGTACTTC. Amino acids: CASSITTRSYEQYF.

This clonotype was observed once. This may be a read error: a much more frequent sequence differs by one nucleotide. The V and J genes are TRBV6-5 and TRBJ1-5; D is ambiguous. Germline V CDR1 and CDR2: MNHEY, SVGAGI. The CDR3 runs to 15 residues. Trimming left V 6 bases short and J 3 bases short, with 15 bases between. This CDR3 reads CASSPIHGFNQPQHF. The CDR3 region has the DNA TGTGCCAGCAGCCCTATCCATGGTTTCAATCAGCCCCAGCATTTT.

The V gene is TRBV5-6, the J gene TRBJ2-7; maybe TRBD2 (5 bases). This CDR3 comprises 13 residues. The V and J ends lost 3 bases and 3 bases respectively, with 10 bases between them. The germline V gene has CDR1 SGHDT and CDR2 YYEEEE. In DNA form, the CDR3 reads TGTGCCAGCAGCTCGCCGGGATGCTACGAGCAGTACTTC. Translating gives CASSSPGCYEQYF. The full variable domain, completed using reference TRBV5-6 and TRBJ2-7, is DAGVTQSPTHLIKTRGQQVTLRCSPKSGHDTVSWYQQALGQGPQFIFQYYEEEERQRGNFPDRFSGHQFPNYSSELNVNALLLGDSALYLCASSSPGCYEQYFGPGTRLTVT.

To note about this clonotype: The junction does not match germline at one end; this may be a read error. The V and J genes are TRBV12-3 or TRBV12-4 and TRBJ2-7, with TRBD1 matching 7 bases. The length of the CDR3 is 14 residues. This CDR3 reads CASSSITETGHRCF. DNA of the CDR3: TGTGCCAGCAGTTCAATTACCGAGACAGGGCATAGGTGCTTC.

On this clonotype: The conserved phenylalanine or tryptophan is not found at the CDR3 terminus, so this likely reflects a read error. The chain links TRBV28 to TRBJ1-6, with D possibly being TRBD1 (5 bases). The CDR3 has 13 amino acids. CDR1 MDHEN and CDR2 SYDVKM come from the germline V gene. Trimming took off 3 bases at V and 9 bases at J, with 9 bases between the two ends. CDR3 in DNA: TGTGCCAGCAGTTTGACAGTCGGTTCACCCCTCCACTCT. This codes for CASSLTVGSPLHS.

Worth noting for this clonotype: The junction departs from the called germline gene at one end, perhaps through a read error. The chain joins TRBV4-1 to TRBJ2-4; possibly TRBD2 for D (6 bases). This CDR3 contains 15 residues. From germline, CDR1 is MGHRA and CDR2 YSYEKL. This CDR3 is CASSQDIGSVNIHYF. The CDR3 region has the DNA TGCGCCAGCAGCCAAGATATCGGGAGTGTAAACATTCATTACTTC.

As concerns this clonotype: Because it lacks the conserved phenylalanine or tryptophan at the end, this CDR3 is likely a read error. The CDR3 here is CASSKQGAAYEQYL. CDR3 nucleotides: TGTGCCAGCAGTAAACAGGGGGCGGCCTACGAGCAGTACTTA. The chain joins TRBV6-1 to TRBJ2-7, with 9 bases aligning to TRBD1. The germline CDR1 and CDR2 sequences are MNHNS and SASEGT. This CDR3 spans 14 amino acids. Germline trimming cut 5 bases from V and 2 bases from J; bases unmatched to any gene: 4.